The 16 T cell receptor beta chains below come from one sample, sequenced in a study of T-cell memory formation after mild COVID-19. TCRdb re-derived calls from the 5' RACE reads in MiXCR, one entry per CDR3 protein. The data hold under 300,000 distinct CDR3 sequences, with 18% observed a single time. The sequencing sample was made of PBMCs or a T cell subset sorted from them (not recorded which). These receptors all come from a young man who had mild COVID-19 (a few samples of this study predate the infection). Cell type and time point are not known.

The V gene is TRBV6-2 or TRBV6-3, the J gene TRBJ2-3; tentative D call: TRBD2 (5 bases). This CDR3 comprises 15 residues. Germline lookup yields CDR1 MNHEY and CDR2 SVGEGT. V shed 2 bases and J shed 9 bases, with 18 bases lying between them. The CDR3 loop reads CASSYADSLAVTQYF. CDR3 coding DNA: TGTGCCAGCAGTTACGCCGACTCCCTAGCCGTGACGCAGTATTTT.

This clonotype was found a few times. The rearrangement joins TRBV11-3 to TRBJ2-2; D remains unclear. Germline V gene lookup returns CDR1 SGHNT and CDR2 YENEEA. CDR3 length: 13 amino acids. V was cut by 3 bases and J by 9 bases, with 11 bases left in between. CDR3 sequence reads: CASSFDRERELFF. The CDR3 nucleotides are TGTGCCAGCAGCTTCGACCGTGAGCGGGAGCTGTTTTTT.

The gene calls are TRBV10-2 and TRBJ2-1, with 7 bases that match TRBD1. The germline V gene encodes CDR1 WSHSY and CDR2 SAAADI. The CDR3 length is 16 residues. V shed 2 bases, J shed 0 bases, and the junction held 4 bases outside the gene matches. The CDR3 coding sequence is TGCGCCAGCAGTGAGATGAGGGGGCCCTCCTACAATGAGCAGTTCTTC. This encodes CASSEMRGPSYNEQFF.

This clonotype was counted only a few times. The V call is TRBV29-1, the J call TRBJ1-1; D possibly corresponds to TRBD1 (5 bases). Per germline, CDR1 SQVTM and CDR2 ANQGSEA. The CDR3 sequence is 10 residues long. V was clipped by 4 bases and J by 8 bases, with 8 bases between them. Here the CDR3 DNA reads TGCAGCGTTGTGGGACCCGAAGCTTTCTTT. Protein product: CSVVGPEAFF.

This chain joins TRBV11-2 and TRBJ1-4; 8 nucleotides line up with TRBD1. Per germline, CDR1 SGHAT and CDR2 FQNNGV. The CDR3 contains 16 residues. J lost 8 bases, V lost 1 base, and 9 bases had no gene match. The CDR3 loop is CASSLGSLQGGEKLFF. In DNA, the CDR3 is TGTGCCAGCAGCTTAGGATCCTTACAGGGGGGGGAAAAACTGTTTTTT.

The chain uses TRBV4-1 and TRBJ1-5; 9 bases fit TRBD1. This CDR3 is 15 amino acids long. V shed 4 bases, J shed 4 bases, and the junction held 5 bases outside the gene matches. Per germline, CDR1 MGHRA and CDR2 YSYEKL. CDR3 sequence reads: CASSPNRGLNQPQHF. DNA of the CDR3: TGCGCCAGCAGCCCTAACAGGGGGCTTAATCAGCCCCAGCATTTT.

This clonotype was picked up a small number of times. The CDR3 DNA reads TGTGCCAGTAGTATTGGGTGGACAGCCTACAATGAGCAGTTCTTC. This encodes CASSIGWTAYNEQFF. The V gene is TRBV19, the J gene TRBJ2-1; D possibly corresponds to TRBD1 (6 bases). The germline gives CDR1 LNHDA, CDR2 SQIVND (reference sequence). V gave up 3 bases and J gave up 2 bases, with 11 bases separating them. This CDR3 comprises 15 residues.

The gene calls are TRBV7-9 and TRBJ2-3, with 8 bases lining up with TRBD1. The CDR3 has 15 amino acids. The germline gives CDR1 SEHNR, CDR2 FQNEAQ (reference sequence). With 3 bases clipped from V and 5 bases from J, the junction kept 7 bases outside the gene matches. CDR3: CASSFAGGVGDTQYF. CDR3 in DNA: TGTGCCAGCAGCTTCGCAGGGGGCGTCGGAGATACGCAGTATTTT.

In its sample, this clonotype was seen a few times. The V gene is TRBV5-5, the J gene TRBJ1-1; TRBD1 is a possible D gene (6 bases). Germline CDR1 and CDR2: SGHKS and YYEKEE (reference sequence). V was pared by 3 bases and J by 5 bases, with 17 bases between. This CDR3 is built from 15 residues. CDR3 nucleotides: TGTGCCAGCAGCTGGGGGCCCGGGGGGGGAACTGAAGCTTTCTTT. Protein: CASSWGPGGGTEAFF. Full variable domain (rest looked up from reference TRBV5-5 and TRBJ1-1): DAGVTQSPTHLIKTRGQQVTLRCSPISGHKSVSWYQQVLGQGPQFIFQYYEKEERGRGNFPDRFSARQFPNYSSELNVNALLLGDSALYLCASSWGPGGGTEAFFGQGTRLTVV.

The CDR3 region has the DNA TGTGCCAGTACCGCGACGGGGAACACTGAAGCTTTCTTT. Residues: CASTATGNTEAFF. The chain recombines TRBV19 with TRBJ1-1; no clear D gene. This CDR3 has 13 residues. Germline CDR1 LNHDA, CDR2 SQIVND (reference sequence). V dropped 7 bases and J dropped 1 base, with 10 bases sitting between them.

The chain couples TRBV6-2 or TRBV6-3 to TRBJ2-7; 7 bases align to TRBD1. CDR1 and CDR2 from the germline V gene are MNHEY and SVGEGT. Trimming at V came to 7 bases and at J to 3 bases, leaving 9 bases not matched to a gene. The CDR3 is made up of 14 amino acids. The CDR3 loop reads CASTTDRNYYEQYF. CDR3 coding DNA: TGTGCCAGCACCACGGACAGGAACTACTACGAGCAGTACTTC.

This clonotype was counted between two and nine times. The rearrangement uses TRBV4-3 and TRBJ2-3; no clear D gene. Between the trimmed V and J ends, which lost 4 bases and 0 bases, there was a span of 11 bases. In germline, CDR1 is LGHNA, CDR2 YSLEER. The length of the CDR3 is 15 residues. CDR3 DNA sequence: TGCGCCAGCAGCCCCGGAAGGTACAGCACAGATACGCAGTATTTT. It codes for CASSPGRYSTDTQYF.

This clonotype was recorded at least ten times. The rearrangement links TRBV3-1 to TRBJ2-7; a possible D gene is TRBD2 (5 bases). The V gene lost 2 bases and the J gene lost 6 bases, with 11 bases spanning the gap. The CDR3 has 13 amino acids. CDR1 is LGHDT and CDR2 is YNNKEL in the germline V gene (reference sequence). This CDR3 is CASSQSLRGEQYV. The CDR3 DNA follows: TGTGCCAGCAGCCAAAGTCTTCGGGGCGAGCAGTACGTC.

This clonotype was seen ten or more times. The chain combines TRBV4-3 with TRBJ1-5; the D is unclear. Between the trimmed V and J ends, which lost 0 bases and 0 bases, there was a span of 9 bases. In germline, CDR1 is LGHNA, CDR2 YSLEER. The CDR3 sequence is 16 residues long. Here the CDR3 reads CASSQDWTNSNQPQHF. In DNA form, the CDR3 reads TGCGCCAGCAGCCAAGATTGGACCAATAGCAATCAGCCCCAGCATTTT.

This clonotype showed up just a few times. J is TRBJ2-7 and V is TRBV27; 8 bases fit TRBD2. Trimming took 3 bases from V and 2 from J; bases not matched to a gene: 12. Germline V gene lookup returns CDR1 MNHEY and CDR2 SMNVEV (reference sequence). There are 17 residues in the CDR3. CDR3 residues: CASSFRAGVLSTYEQYF. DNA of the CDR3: TGTGCCAGCAGTTTCCGAGCGGGGGTTCTCTCAACCTACGAGCAGTACTTC.

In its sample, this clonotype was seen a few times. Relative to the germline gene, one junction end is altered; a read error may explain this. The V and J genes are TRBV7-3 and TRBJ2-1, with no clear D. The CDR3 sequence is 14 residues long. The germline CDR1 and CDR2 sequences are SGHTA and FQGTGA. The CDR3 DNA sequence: TGTGCCAGCAGCCCAATTTCGTCCTCCAATGAGCAGTTCTTC. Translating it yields CASSPISSSNEQFF. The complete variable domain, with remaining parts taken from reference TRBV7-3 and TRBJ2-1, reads GAGVSQTPSNKVTEKGKYVELRCDPISGHTALYWYRQSLGQGPEFLIYFQGTGAADDSGLPNDRFFAVRPEGSVSTLKIQRTERGDSAVYLCASSPISSSNEQFFGPGTRLTVL.